This T cell receptor (beta chain) stems from a study of T cells after yellow fever vaccination. This clonotype was observed at least ten times. The antigen remains undetermined. The ends were cut back, 1 base at V and 7 bases at J, with 16 bases in the middle. There are 15 residues in the CDR3. The germline V gene has CDR1 SEHNR and CDR2 FQNEAQ (reference sequence). The study, taken as a whole, reports: Some clonotypes were seen in both the CD4 and the CD8 compartments. These made up a small share and likely arose from convergent recombination.

Each CDR3 protein gets one entry after TCRdb re-called the 5' RACE reads with MiXCR. Of 150,000 or so distinct CDR3 sequences in the sample, less than 9% were seen once. The sample here was CD4+ T cells sorted from PBMCs, taken around 5 days after the first yellow fever vaccination. This TCR was recovered from a man between 18 and 35 years old who received the YFV17D yellow fever vaccine. V is TRBV7-9 and J is TRBJ1-2; D unresolved. The CDR3 loop is CASSLVGSRTRGYTF. The CDR3 DNA follows: TGTGCCAGCAGCTTAGTGGGGTCTCGGACCCGTGGCTACACCTTC.